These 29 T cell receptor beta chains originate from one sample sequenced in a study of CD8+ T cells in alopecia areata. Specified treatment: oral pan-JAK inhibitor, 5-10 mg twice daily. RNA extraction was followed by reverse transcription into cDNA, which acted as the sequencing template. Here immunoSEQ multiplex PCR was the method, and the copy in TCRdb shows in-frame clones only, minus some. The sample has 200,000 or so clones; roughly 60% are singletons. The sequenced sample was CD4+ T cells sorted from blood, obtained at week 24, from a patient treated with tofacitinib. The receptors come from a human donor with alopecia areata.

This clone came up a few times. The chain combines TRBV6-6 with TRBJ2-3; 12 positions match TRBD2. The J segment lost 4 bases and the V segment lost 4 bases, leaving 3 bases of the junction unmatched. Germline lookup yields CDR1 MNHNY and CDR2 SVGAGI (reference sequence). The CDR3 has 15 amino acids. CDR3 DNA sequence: TGTGCCAGCAGTTCTAGCGGGAGGGCGGCAGATACGCAGTATTTT. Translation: CASSSSGRAADTQYF.

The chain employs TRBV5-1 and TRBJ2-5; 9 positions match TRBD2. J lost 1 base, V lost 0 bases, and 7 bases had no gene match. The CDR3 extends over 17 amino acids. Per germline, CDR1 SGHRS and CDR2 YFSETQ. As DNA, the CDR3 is TGCGCCAGCAGCTTGGAGAGGCTAGCGGGATCCCAAGAGACCCAGTACTTC. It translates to CASSLERLAGSQETQYF. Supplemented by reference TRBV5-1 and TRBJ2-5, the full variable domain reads KAGVTQTPRYLIKTRGQQVTLSCSPISGHRSVSWYQQTPGQGLQFLFEYFSETQRNKGNFPGRFSGRQFSNSRSEMNVSTLELGDSALYLCASSLERLAGSQETQYFGPGTRLLVL.

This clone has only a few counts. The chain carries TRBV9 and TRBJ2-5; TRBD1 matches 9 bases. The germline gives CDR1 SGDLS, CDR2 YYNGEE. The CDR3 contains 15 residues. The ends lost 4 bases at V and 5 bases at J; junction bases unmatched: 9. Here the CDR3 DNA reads TGTGCCAGCAGCCCTAATCCCGGACAGGGGGAGACCCAGTACTTC. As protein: CASSPNPGQGETQYF.

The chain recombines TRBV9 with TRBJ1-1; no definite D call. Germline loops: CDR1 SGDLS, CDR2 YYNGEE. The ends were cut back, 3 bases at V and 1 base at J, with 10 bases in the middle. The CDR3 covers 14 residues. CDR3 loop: CASSAVPGNTEAFF. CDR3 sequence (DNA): TGTGCCAGCAGCGCTGTACCTGGGAACACTGAAGCTTTCTTT.

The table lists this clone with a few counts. CDR3 in amino acids: CASSTGRTQETQYF. CDR3 nucleotide sequence: TGCGCCAGCAGCACCGGCAGAACCCAAGAGACCCAGTACTTC. J is TRBJ2-5 and V is TRBV5-1; D not resolved. Germline V gene data show CDR1 as SGHRS and CDR2 as YFSETQ. Trimming pared 4 bases from V and 1 base from J, leaving 11 bases between. The CDR3 is made up of 14 amino acids.

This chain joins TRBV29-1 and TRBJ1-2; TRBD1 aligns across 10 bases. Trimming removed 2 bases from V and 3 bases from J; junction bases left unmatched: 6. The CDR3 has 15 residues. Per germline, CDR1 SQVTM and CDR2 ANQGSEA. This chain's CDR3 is CSVEPRDRGDYGYTF. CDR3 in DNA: TGCAGCGTTGAACCACGGGACAGGGGTGACTATGGCTACACCTTC.

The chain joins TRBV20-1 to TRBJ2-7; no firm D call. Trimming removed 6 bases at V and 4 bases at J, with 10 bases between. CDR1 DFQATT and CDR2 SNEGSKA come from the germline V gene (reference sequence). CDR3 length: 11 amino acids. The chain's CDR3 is CSARIDYEQYF. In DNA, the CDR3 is TGCAGTGCGAGGATCGATTACGAGCAGTACTTC.

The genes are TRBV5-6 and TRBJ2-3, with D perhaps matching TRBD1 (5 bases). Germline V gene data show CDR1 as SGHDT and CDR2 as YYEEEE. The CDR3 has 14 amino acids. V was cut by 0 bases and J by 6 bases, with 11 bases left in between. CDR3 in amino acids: CASSLGQSGDTQYF. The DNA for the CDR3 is TGTGCCAGCAGCTTGGGACAGTCTGGGGATACGCAGTATTTT.

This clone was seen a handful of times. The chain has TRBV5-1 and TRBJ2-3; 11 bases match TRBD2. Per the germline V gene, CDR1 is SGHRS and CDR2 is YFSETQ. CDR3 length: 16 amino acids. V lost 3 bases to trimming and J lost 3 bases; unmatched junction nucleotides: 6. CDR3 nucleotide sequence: TGCGCCAGCAGCTCCTCGACTAGCGGGGCGACAGATACGCAGTATTTT. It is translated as CASSSSTSGATDTQYF.

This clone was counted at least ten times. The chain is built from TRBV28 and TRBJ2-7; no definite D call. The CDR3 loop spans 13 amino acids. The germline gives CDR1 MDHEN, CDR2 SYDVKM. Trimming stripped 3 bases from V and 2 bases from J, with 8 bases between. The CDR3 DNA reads TGTGCCAGCAGTTTGAGAGAGGCCTACGAGCAGTACTTC. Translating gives CASSLREAYEQYF.

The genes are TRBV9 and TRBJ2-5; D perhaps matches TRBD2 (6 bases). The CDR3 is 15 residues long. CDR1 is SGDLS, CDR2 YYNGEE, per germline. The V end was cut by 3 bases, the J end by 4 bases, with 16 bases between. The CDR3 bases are TGTGCCAGCAGCGCCATCTCCGGGGGAACAGAGACCCAGTACTTC. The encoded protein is CASSAISGGTETQYF.

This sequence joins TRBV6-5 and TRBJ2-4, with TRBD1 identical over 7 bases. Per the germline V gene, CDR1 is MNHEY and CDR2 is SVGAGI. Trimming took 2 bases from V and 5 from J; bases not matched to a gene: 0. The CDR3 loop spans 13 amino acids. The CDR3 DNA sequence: TGTGCCAGCAGTTACAGGGGGCAAAACATTCAGTACTTC. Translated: CASSYRGQNIQYF.

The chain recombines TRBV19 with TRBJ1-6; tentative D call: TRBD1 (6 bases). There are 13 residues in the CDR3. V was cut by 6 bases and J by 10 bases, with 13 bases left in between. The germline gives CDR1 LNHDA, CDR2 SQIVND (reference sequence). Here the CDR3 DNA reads TGTGCCAGTAGCCTTGACAGGAGATCACCCCTCCACTTT. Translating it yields CASSLDRRSPLHF.

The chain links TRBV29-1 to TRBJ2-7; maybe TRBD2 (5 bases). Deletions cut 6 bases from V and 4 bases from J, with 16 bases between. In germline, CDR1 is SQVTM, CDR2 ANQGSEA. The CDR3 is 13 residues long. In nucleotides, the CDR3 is TGCAGCGTCAGCCTGGACTTTAGGTACGAGCAGTACTTC. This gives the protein CSVSLDFRYEQYF.

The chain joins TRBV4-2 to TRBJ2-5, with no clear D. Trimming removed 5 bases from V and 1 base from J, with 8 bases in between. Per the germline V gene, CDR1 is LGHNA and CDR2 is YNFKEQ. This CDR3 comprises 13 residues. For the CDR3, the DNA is TGTGCCAGCAGCTTAGAACCCCAAGAGACCCAGTACTTC. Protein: CASSLEPQETQYF.

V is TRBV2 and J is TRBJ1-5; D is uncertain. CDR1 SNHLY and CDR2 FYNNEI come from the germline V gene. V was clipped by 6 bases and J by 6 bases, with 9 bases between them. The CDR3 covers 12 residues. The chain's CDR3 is CASSADIQPQHF. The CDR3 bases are TGTGCCAGCAGCGCCGACATTCAGCCCCAGCATTTT.

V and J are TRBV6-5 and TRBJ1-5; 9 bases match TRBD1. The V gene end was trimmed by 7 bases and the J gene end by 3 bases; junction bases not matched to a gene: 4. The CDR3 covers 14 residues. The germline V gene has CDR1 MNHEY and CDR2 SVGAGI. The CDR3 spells CASTGQGFNQPQHF. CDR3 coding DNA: TGTGCCAGCACCGGACAGGGGTTCAATCAGCCCCAGCATTTT.

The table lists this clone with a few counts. The CDR3 reads CASSPPTGGYTF. CDR3 nucleotide sequence: TGTGCCAGCTCACCACCGACTGGGGGCTACACCTTC. The rearrangement uses TRBV18 and TRBJ1-2; no clear D. V lost 0 bases to trimming and J lost 8 bases, with 7 bases between them. The CDR3 contains 12 residues. Germline CDR1 KGHSH, CDR2 LQKENI.

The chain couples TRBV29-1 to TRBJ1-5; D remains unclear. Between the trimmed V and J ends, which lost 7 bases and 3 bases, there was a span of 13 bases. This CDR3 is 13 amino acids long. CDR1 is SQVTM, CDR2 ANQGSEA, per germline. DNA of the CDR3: TGCAGCGGATCGATCGGGATCAATCAGCCCCAGCATTTT. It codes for CSGSIGINQPQHF.

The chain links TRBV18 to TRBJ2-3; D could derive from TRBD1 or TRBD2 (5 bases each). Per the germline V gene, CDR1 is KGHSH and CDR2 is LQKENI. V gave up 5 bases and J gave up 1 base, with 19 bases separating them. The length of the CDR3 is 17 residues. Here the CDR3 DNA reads TGTGCCAGCTCATCCCGACCTGGTCCGGGGCGCACAGATACGCAGTATTTT. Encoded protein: CASSSRPGPGRTDTQYF. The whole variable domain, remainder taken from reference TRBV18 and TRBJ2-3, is NAGVMQNPRHLVRRRGQEARLRCSPMKGHSHVYWYRQLPEEGLKFMVYLQKENIIDESGMPKERFSAEFPKEGPSILRIQQVVRGDSAAYFCASSSRPGPGRTDTQYFGPGTRLTVL.

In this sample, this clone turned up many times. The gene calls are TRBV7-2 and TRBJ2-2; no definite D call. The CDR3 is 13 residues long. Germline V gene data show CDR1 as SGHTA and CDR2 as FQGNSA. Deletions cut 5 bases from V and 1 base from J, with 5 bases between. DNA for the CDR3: TGTGCCAGCAGCGACAAGAACACCGGGGAGCTGTTTTTT. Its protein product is CASSDKNTGELFF.

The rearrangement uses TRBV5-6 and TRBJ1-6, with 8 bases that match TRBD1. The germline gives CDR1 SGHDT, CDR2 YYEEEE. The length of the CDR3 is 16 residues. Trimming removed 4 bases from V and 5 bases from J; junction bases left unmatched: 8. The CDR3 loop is CASSIPGGGNNSPLHF. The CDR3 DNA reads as TGTGCCAGCAGCATCCCAGGGGGCGGAAATAATTCACCCCTCCACTTT.

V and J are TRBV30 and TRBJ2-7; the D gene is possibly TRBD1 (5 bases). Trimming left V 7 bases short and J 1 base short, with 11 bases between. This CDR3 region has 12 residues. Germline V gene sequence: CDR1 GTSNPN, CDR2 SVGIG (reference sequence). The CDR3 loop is CALTVLSYEQYF. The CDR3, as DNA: TGTGCCTTGACAGTGTTGTCCTACGAGCAGTACTTC.

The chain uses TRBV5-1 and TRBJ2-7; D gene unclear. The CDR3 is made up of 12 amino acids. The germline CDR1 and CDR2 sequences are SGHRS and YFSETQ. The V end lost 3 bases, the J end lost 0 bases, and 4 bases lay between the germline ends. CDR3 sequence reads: CASSYPSYEQYF. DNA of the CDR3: TGCGCCAGCAGCTACCCCTCCTACGAGCAGTACTTC.

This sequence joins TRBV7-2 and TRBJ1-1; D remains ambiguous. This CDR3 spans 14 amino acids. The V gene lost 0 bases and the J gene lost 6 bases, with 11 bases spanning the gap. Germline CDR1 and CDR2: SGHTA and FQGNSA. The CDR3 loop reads CASSLALVGPEAFF. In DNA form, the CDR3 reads TGTGCCAGCAGCTTAGCGCTTGTTGGGCCTGAAGCTTTCTTT.

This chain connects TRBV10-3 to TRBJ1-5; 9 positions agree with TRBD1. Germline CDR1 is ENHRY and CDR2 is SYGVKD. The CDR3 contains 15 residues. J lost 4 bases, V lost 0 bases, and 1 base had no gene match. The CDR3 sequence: CAISESGTGNQPQHF. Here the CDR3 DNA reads TGTGCCATCAGTGAGTCAGGGACAGGGAATCAGCCCCAGCATTTT.

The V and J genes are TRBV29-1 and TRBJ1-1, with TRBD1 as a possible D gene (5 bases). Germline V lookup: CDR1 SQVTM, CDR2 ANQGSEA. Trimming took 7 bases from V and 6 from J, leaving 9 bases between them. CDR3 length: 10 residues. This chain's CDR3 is CSAEQAEAFF. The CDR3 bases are TGCAGCGCCGAACAGGCTGAAGCTTTCTTT.

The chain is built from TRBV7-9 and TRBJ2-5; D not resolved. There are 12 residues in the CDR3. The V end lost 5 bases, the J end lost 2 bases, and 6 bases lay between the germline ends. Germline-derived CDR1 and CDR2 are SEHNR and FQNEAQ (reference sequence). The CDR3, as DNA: TGTGCCAGCAGCGTCTCGCAAGAGACCCAGTACTTC. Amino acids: CASSVSQETQYF.

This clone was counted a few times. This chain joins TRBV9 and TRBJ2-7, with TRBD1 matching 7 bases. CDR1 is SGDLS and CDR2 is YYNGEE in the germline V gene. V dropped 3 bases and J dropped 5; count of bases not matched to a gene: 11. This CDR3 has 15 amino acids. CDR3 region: CASSEQGEKSDEQYF. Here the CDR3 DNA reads TGTGCCAGCAGCGAGCAGGGGGAAAAGAGCGACGAGCAGTACTTC.